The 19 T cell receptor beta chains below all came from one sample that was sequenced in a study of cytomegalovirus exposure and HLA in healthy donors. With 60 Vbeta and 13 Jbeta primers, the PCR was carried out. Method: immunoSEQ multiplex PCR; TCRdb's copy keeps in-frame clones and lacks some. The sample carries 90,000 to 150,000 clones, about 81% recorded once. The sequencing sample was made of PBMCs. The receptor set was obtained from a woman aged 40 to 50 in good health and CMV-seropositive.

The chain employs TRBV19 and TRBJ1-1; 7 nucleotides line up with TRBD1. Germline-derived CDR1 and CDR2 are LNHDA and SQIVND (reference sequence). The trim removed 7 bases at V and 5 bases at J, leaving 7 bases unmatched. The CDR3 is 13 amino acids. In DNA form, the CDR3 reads TGTGCCAGTACGGCGAGGGGGCGGACTGAAGCTTTCTTT. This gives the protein CASTARGRTEAFF.

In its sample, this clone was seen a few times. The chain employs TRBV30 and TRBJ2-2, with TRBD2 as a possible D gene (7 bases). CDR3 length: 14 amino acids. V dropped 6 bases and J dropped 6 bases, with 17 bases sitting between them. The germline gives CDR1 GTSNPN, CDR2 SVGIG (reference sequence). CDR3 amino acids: CACPLGGAPGELFF. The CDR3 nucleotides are TGTGCCTGCCCTTTAGGGGGGGCGCCCGGGGAGCTGTTTTTT.

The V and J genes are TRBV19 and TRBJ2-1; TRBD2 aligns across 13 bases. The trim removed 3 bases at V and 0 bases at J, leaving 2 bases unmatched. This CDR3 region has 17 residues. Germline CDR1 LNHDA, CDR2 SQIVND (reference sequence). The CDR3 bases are TGTGCCAGTAGTATGGGACTAGCGGGAAACTCCTACAATGAGCAGTTCTTC. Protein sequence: CASSMGLAGNSYNEQFF.

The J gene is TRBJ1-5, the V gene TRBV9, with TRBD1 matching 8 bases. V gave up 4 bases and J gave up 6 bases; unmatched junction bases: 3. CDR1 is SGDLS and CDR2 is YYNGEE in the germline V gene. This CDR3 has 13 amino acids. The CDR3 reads CASSRGTGQPQHF. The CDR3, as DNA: TGTGCCAGCAGCAGAGGGACAGGTCAGCCCCAGCATTTT.

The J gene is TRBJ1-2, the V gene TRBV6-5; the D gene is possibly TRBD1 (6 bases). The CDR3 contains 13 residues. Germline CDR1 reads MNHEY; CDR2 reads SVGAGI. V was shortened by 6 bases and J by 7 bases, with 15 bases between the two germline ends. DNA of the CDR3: TGTGCCAGCAGCCCACTGACAGGCATTGGCTACACCTTC. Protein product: CASSPLTGIGYTF.

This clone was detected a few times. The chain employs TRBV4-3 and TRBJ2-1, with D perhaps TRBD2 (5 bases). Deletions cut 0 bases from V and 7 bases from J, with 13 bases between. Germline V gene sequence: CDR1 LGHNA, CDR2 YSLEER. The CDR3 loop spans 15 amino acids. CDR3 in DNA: TGCGCCAGCAGCCAAGATAGGCTAGCCAGTAATGAGCAGTTCTTC. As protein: CASSQDRLASNEQFF.

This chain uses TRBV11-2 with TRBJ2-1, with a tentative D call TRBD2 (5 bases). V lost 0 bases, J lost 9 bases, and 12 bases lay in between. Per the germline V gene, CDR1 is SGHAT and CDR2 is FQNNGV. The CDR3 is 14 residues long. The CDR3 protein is CASSLDPAAGEQFF. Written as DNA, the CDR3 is TGTGCCAGCAGCTTAGATCCCGCCGCGGGTGAGCAGTTCTTC. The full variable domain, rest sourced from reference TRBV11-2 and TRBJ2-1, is EAGVAQSPRYKIIEKRQSVAFWCNPISGHATLYWYQQILGQGPKLLIQFQNNGVVDDSQLPKDRFSAERLKGVDSTLKIQPAKLEDSAVYLCASSLDPAAGEQFFGPGTRLTVL.

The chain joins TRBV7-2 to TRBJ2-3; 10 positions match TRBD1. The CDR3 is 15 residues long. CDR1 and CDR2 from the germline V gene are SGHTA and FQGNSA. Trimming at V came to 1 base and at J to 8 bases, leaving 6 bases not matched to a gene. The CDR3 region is CASSLVSGQGSTQYF. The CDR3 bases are TGTGCCAGCAGCTTAGTGTCGGGACAGGGGAGTACGCAGTATTTT. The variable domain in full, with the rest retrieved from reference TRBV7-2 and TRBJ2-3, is GAGVSQSPSNKVTEKGKDVELRCDPISGHTALYWYRQSLGQGLEFLIYFQGNSAPDKSGLPSDRFSAERTGGSVSTLTIQRTQQEDSAVYLCASSLVSGQGSTQYFGPGTRLTVL.

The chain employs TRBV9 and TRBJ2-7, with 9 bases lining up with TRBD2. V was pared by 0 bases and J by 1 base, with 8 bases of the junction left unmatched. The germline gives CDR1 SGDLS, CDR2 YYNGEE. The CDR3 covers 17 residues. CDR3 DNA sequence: TGTGCCAGCAGCGTAGGAGGGAGGCGGGGGGGTTCCTACGAGCAGTACTTC. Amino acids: CASSVGGRRGGSYEQYF. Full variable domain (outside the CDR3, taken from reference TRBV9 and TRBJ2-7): DSGVTQTPKHLITATGQRVTLRCSPRSGDLSVYWYQQSLDQGLQFLIQYYNGEERAKGNILERFSAQQFPDLHSELNLSSLELGDSALYFCASSVGGRRGGSYEQYFGPGTRLTVT.

The CDR3 spells CASSYTSGSNEQFF. CDR3 DNA sequence: TGCGCCAGCAGCTACACTAGCGGGAGTAATGAGCAGTTCTTC. The chain combines TRBV5-1 with TRBJ2-1, with 11 bases lining up with TRBD2. CDR3 length: 14 residues. The V gene end was trimmed by 3 bases and the J gene end by 7 bases; junction bases not matched to a gene: 3. The V gene's germline CDR1 is SGHRS and CDR2 YFSETQ.

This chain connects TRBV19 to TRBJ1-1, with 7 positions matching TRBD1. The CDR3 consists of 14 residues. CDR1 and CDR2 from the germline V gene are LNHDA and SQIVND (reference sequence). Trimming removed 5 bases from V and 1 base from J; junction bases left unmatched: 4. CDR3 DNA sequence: TGTGCCAGTAGTGCCAGGGGGACGAACACTGAAGCTTTCTTT. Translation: CASSARGTNTEAFF.

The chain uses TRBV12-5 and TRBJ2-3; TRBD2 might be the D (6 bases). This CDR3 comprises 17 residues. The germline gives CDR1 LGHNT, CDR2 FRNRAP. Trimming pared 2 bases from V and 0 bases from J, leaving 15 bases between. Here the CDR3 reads CASGLQVTSTSTDTQYF. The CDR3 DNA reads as TGTGCTAGTGGTTTGCAGGTCACTAGCACCAGCACAGATACGCAGTATTTT.

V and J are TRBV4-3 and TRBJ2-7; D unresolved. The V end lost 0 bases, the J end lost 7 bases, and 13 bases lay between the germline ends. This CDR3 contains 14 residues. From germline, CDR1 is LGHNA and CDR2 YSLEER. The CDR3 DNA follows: TGCGCCAGCAGCCAAGATAAAGGAAACGGGGAGCAGTACTTC. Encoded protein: CASSQDKGNGEQYF.

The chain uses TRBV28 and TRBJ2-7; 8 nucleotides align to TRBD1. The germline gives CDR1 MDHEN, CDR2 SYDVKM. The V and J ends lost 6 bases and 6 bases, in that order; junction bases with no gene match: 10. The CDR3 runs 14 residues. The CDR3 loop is CASRTDREHLEQYF. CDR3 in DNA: TGTGCCAGCAGAACGGACAGGGAACATCTCGAGCAGTACTTC. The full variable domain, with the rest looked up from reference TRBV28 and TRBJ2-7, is DVKVTQSSRYLVKRTGEKVFLECVQDMDHENMFWYRQDPGLGLRLIYFSYDVKMKEKGDIPEGYSVSREKKERFSLILESASTNQTSMYLCASRTDREHLEQYFGPGTRLTVT.

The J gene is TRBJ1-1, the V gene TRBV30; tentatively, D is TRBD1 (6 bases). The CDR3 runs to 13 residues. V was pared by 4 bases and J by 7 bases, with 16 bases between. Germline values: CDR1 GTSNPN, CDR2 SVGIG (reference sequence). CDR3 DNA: TGTGCCTGGACCGCAGGGGCAGATAATGAAGCTTTCTTT. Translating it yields CAWTAGADNEAFF.

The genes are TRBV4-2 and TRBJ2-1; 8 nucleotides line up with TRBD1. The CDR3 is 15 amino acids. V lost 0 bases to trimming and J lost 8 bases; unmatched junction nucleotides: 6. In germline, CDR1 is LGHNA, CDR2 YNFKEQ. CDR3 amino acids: CASSQDRQGAHEQFF. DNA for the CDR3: TGTGCCAGCAGCCAAGATCGGCAGGGGGCGCATGAGCAGTTCTTC.

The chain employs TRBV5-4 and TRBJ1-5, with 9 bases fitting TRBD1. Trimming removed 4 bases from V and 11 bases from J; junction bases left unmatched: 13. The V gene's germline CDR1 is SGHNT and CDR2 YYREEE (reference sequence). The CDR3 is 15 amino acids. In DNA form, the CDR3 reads TGTGCCAGCAGCCTACAGGGGGCCGAATCATCGGCCCAGCATTTT. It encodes CASSLQGAESSAQHF.

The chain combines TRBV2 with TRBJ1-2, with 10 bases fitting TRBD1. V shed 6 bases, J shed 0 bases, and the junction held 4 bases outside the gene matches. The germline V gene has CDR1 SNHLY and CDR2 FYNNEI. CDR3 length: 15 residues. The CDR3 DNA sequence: TGTGCCAGCAGGAATGGACAGGGGGCTAACTATGGCTACACCTTC. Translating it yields CASRNGQGANYGYTF.

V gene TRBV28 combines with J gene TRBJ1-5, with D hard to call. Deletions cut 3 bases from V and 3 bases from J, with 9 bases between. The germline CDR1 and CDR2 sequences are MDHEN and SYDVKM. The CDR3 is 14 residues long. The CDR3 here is CASSLGGINQPQHF. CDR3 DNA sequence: TGTGCCAGCAGTTTGGGAGGGATCAATCAGCCCCAGCATTTT.